Each of the 13 T cell receptor beta chains below was sequenced from the same sample in a study of type 1 and type 2 diabetes patients. PCR was run on genomic DNA. A primer set of 30 forward and 13 reverse primers amplified the CDR3. Each CDR3 protein is one row after TCRdb ran MiXCR on the multiplex PCR reads. The table lists fewer than 350,000 distinct CDR3 sequences, around 50% of them singletons. The sample was peripheral blood mononuclear cells (PBMCs). The receptors derive from a man between 18 and 35 years old with type 2 diabetes.

The V gene is TRBV19, the J gene TRBJ1-4; possible D gene TRBD1, 6 bases. Between the trimmed V and J ends, which lost 7 bases and 5 bases, there was a span of 11 bases. The CDR3 sequence is 13 residues long. Germline V gene sequence: CDR1 LNHDA, CDR2 SQIVND (reference sequence). CDR3 protein: CASTLTGNEKLFF. CDR3 sequence (DNA): TGTGCCAGTACCCTGACAGGAAATGAAAAACTGTTTTTT.

This chain connects TRBV19 to TRBJ1-1; weak D call: TRBD1 (5 bases). V dropped 3 bases and J dropped 3 bases, with 17 bases sitting between them. The CDR3 is made up of 16 amino acids. Germline V CDR1 and CDR2: LNHDA, SQIVND (reference sequence). The CDR3 spells CASSILSVEGDTEAFF. As DNA, the CDR3 is TGTGCCAGTAGTATCTTATCGGTGGAAGGGGACACTGAAGCTTTCTTT.

The chain employs TRBV6-1 and TRBJ2-7, with D tentatively TRBD1 or TRBD2 (10 bases each). Germline CDR1 and CDR2: MNHNS and SASEGT. Trimming left V 4 bases short and J 4 bases short, with 20 bases between. The CDR3 is made up of 16 amino acids. The CDR3 here is CASSALLAGQGYEQYF. CDR3 nucleotide sequence: TGTGCCAGCAGTGCCTTACTAGCGGGACAGGGGTACGAGCAGTACTTC.

The chain is built from TRBV10-1 and TRBJ2-1, with D unresolved. The CDR3 has 16 residues. With 5 bases removed from V and 3 bases from J, the gap between germline ends came to 17 bases. Germline V CDR1 and CDR2: WNHNN, SYGVQD (reference sequence). The CDR3 sequence is CASSPGPGLDYNEQFF. The CDR3 nucleotides are TGCGCCAGCAGTCCAGGCCCCGGCCTAGACTACAATGAGCAGTTCTTC.

Of note for this clonotype: It may be a read error: a sequence one base away is much more abundant. No conserved phenylalanine or tryptophan ends this CDR3, so it is likely a read error. The chain carries TRBV10-3 and TRBJ2-7, with 7 positions matching TRBD1. There are 16 residues in the CDR3. Per the germline V gene, CDR1 is ENHRY and CDR2 is SYGVKD. Losses at the gene ends were 0 bases for V and 2 bases for J; bases not matched to a gene: 7. The CDR3 DNA follows: TGTGCCATCAGTGAGTCGGTGGACAGGCATCCCTACGAGCAGTACTCC. Protein sequence: CAISESVDRHPYEQYS.

The J gene is TRBJ1-2, the V gene TRBV28, with TRBD1 as a possible D gene (5 bases). Trimming left V 3 bases short and J 11 bases short, with 10 bases between. In germline, CDR1 is MDHEN, CDR2 SYDVKM. This CDR3 has 11 residues. CDR3 in DNA: TGTGCCAGCAGTTTGTCGACAGTGTACACCTTC. Translating it yields CASSLSTVYTF.

The genes are TRBV6-5 and TRBJ2-7; 7 nucleotides match TRBD2. The V and J ends lost 6 bases and 2 bases, in that order; junction bases with no gene match: 4. CDR1 and CDR2 from the germline V gene are MNHEY and SVGAGI. CDR3 length: 13 residues. CDR3 amino acids: CASSNAGAYEQYF. CDR3 nucleotide sequence: TGTGCCAGCAGCAATGCGGGGGCCTACGAGCAGTACTTC.

The rearrangement joins TRBV10-3 to TRBJ2-7, with 9 positions matching TRBD1. In germline, CDR1 is ENHRY, CDR2 SYGVKD. The V and J ends lost 4 bases and 5 bases, in that order; junction bases with no gene match: 9. The CDR3 contains 15 residues. In DNA, the CDR3 is TGTGCCATCAGTGGGAACAGGGGGCTTGGGGACGAGCAGTACTTC. Translating gives CAISGNRGLGDEQYF.

The chain links TRBV6-2 or TRBV6-3 to TRBJ2-7; D perhaps matches TRBD2 (5 bases). The J call may not be correct, given that the DNA end is closer to TRBJ2-5. Germline V lookup: CDR1 MNHEY, CDR2 SVGEGT. This CDR3 comprises 15 residues. This CDR3 is CASRLPSLAGETQYF. The CDR3 DNA reads as TGTGCCAGCAGATTACCCAGTCTAGCCGGGGAGACCCAGTACTTC.

This clonotype was seen repeatedly, ten times or more. The chain uses TRBV15 and TRBJ1-6; perhaps TRBD1 as D (5 bases). The CDR3 sequence is 13 residues long. Trimming stripped 9 bases from V and 7 bases from J, with 13 bases between. Germline V gene lookup returns CDR1 LNHNV and CDR2 YYDKDF (reference sequence). CDR3 loop: CATGIYRNSPLHF. Here the CDR3 DNA reads TGTGCCACAGGGATATACAGGAATTCACCCCTCCACTTT.

This clonotype has just a few counts. The rearrangement joins TRBV18 to TRBJ1-1; the D gene is possibly TRBD1 (6 bases). V was shortened by 5 bases and J by 7 bases, with 11 bases between the two germline ends. This CDR3 comprises 12 residues. CDR1 and CDR2 from the germline V gene are KGHSH and LQKENI. CDR3 protein: CASSAGGVEAFF. The CDR3 DNA reads as TGTGCCAGCTCAGCGGGGGGCGTTGAAGCTTTCTTT.

This sequence joins TRBV12-3 or TRBV12-4 and TRBJ1-1; the match to TRBD1 covers 12 bases. V was clipped by 4 bases and J by 5 bases; unmatched bases: 5. The CDR3 is 15 residues long. This CDR3 reads CASSWGQGARTEAFF. CDR3 sequence (DNA): TGTGCCAGCAGTTGGGGACAGGGGGCGCGGACTGAAGCTTTCTTT.

The chain uses TRBV15 and TRBJ1-2; D unclear. With 5 bases removed from V and 7 bases from J, the gap between germline ends came to 17 bases. There are 14 residues in the CDR3. The V gene's germline CDR1 is LNHNV and CDR2 YYDKDF (reference sequence). The CDR3 sequence: CATSRRGQAAGYTF. The CDR3 nucleotides are TGTGCCACCAGCCGCAGAGGGCAGGCGGCTGGCTACACCTTC.